Following are 5 T cell receptor beta chains from one sample sequenced in a study of T cells after yellow fever vaccination. TCRdb reanalysed the 5' RACE reads using MiXCR and keeps one entry per CDR3 protein. The sample contains about 500,000 distinct CDR3 sequences, about a sixth of which appear only once. The sequenced sample was PBMCs, obtained less than 6 days after the first yellow fever vaccination. The origin of the receptors is a young man who received the YFV17D yellow fever vaccine.

This clonotype was seen a handful of times. The rearrangement uses TRBV7-6 and TRBJ2-3; TRBD2 aligns across 7 bases. Germline CDR1 is SGHVS and CDR2 is FNYEAQ. CDR3 size: 13 residues. Germline trimming cut 5 bases from V and 6 bases from J; bases unmatched to any gene: 5. Here the CDR3 reads CASSPGLEDTQYF. The CDR3 nucleotides read TGTGCCAGCAGCCCAGGACTAGAGGATACGCAGTATTTT.

The V and J genes are TRBV7-6 and TRBJ2-3; D is ambiguous. This CDR3 is 14 amino acids long. Per germline, CDR1 SGHVS and CDR2 FNYEAQ. Trimming cost V 1 base and J 2 bases, with 7 bases left between them. CDR3: CASSLVRFTDTQYF. CDR3 DNA: TGTGCCAGCAGCTTAGTACGCTTCACAGATACGCAGTATTTT.

The V call is TRBV6-2 or TRBV6-3, the J call TRBJ2-1; perhaps TRBD1 as D (6 bases). Germline lookup yields CDR1 MNHEY and CDR2 SVGEGT. V lost 6 bases and J lost 9, with 12 bases in between. This CDR3 comprises 12 residues. CDR3 DNA sequence: TGTGCCAGCAGCCAGGACAGCGCTGAGCAGTTCTTC. Translated: CASSQDSAEQFF.

V gene TRBV12-3 or TRBV12-4 combines with J gene TRBJ1-5, with 7 bases that match TRBD1. This CDR3 comprises 14 residues. V gave up 2 bases and J gave up 6 bases; unmatched junction bases: 4. The CDR3 bases are TGTGCCAGCAGTTTAAAGGGGGCGGGTCAGCCCCAGCATTTT. This translates into CASSLKGAGQPQHF.

J is TRBJ1-5 and V is TRBV4-1; D possibly corresponds to TRBD1 (5 bases). V gave up 4 bases and J gave up 1 base, with 14 bases separating them. This CDR3 is built from 16 residues. Germline values: CDR1 MGHRA, CDR2 YSYEKL. The CDR3 nucleotides are TGCGCCAGCAGCCCTGGCCCCAGGGCGAGCAATCAGCCCCAGCATTTT. This gives the protein CASSPGPRASNQPQHF.